This TCR beta chain appears in the sequencing data of a study of beta chain features in type 1 diabetes. This clone was observed a few times. Its antigen is as yet unknown. The CDR3 covers 19 residues. After removal of 2 bases from V and 2 bases from J, the junction contained 14 bases not matched to a gene. CDR1 and CDR2 (germline): GTSNPN, SVGIG (reference sequence). Sequencing targeted expressed TCRB transcripts, as all isolated RNA had been reverse transcribed. The read count averaged about 3.57 million across naive, central memory and regulatory T cell samples. Generated by immunoSEQ multiplex PCR, the TCRdb table keeps only in-frame clones and is missing some. The sample shows around 150,000 clones, around 8% of them seen only once. Study-level findings and limits: A PCR bias possibly favoring shorter templates would apply equally to patients and controls. Any role of HLA type in TCRB rearrangement remained unresolved here.

This sequence originates from a man between 18 and 35 years old in good health. The chain couples TRBV30 to TRBJ2-1; 11 nucleotides match TRBD2. The sample comprised central memory CD4+ T cells from blood. DNA of the CDR3: TGTGCCTGGAGTCGTCGCTGGGCTAGCGGGAGGAGCGCCTACAATGAGCAGTTCTTC. Translating gives CAWSRRWASGRSAYNEQFF. Using reference TRBV30 and TRBJ2-1 for the parts outside the CDR3, the full variable domain is SQTIHQWPATLVQPVGSPLSLECTVEGTSNPNLYWYRQAAGRGLQLLFYSVGIGQISSEVPQNLSASRPQDRQFILSSKKLLLSDSGFYLCAWSRRWASGRSAYNEQFFGPGTRLTVL.